These 9 T cell receptor beta chains share one sample of origin, sequenced in a study of early T cells in non-severe SARS-CoV-2 infection. TCRdb re-called the 5' RACE reads through MiXCR, storing one row per CDR3 protein. Here the sample spans fewer than 9,500 distinct CDR3 sequences, 4% to 6% being singletons. Sequenced material: whole blood. The receptors were sampled from an adult who was a healthcare worker with PCR-confirmed SARS-CoV-2 infection or an uninfected control (not recorded which).

This clonotype was seen many times. The genes are TRBV28 and TRBJ2-1; the D gene is possibly TRBD2 (6 bases). This CDR3 has 16 residues. The germline V gene encodes CDR1 MDHEN and CDR2 SYDVKM. V dropped 7 bases and J dropped 6 bases, with 22 bases sitting between them. The CDR3 DNA is TGTGCCAGCACACCCAGCGGGCAGAATGACGGCAATGAGCAGTTCTTC. Translated: CASTPSGQNDGNEQFF.

Many counts were recorded for this clonotype. The chain employs TRBV12-5 and TRBJ2-3; 12 nucleotides align to TRBD1. The CDR3 contains 17 residues. V lost 5 bases to trimming and J lost 2 bases; unmatched junction nucleotides: 8. Germline V CDR1 and CDR2: LGHNT, FRNRAP. The CDR3 here is CASGPSGTGGFTDTQYF. In DNA form, the CDR3 reads TGTGCTAGTGGTCCTTCCGGGACAGGGGGCTTCACAGATACGCAGTATTTT. The variable domain in full, completed from reference TRBV12-5 and TRBJ2-3, reads DARVTQTPRHKVTEMGQEVTMRCQPILGHNTVFWYRQTMMQGLELLAYFRNRAPLDDSGMPKDRFSAEMPDATLATLKIQPSEPRDSAVYFCASGPSGTGGFTDTQYFGPGTRLTVL.

The table lists this clonotype with many counts. V gene TRBV19 combines with J gene TRBJ1-2; weak D call: TRBD1 (5 bases). V was cut by 4 bases and J by 2 bases, with 11 bases left in between. This CDR3 comprises 14 residues. Germline V gene data show CDR1 as LNHDA and CDR2 as SQIVND (reference sequence). CDR3 region: CASSTGRPNYGYTF. The CDR3 DNA reads TGTGCCAGTAGTACGGGACGCCCAAACTATGGCTACACCTTC.

This clonotype ranks as medium-sized (0.01 to 0.1%). The gene calls are TRBV28 and TRBJ2-7; 12 nucleotides line up with TRBD1. J lost 3 bases, V lost 1 base, and 13 bases had no gene match. CDR1 and CDR2 from the germline V gene are MDHEN and SYDVKM. The CDR3 is made up of 19 amino acids. CDR3 region: CASSLLEWGQGARSYEQYF. The CDR3 nucleotides are TGTGCCAGCAGTTTATTGGAGTGGGGACAGGGGGCGCGAAGCTACGAGCAGTACTTC.

This clonotype has ten or more counts. The chain links TRBV28 to TRBJ2-7; TRBD1 matches at 11 bases. CDR3 size: 13 residues. The J segment lost 3 bases and the V segment lost 6 bases, leaving 1 base of the junction unmatched. Germline V gene lookup returns CDR1 MDHEN and CDR2 SYDVKM. CDR3 in DNA: TGTGCCAGCAGGGGACAGGGGGACTACGAGCAGTACTTC. The encoded protein is CASRGQGDYEQYF.

In its sample, this clonotype ranks as medium-sized. The chain recombines TRBV6-2 or TRBV6-3 with TRBJ2-1; 8 nucleotides match TRBD2. The CDR3 contains 19 residues. Germline V gene lookup returns CDR1 MNHEY and CDR2 SVGEGT. The V gene end was trimmed by 2 bases and the J gene end by 0 bases; junction bases not matched to a gene: 12. The DNA of the CDR3 is TGTGCCAGCAGTTACGGTCTGCTAGCGGGTCAAAGCTCCTACAATGAGCAGTTCTTC. Protein: CASSYGLLAGQSSYNEQFF.

This clonotype was seen repeatedly, ten times or more. The rearrangement links TRBV12-3 or TRBV12-4 to TRBJ2-1; TRBD1 matches at 7 bases. This CDR3 region has 15 residues. With 4 bases clipped from V and 3 bases from J, the junction kept 6 bases outside the gene matches. The CDR3 DNA is TGTGCCAGCAGTTCGACAGGGCAATACTACAATGAGCAGTTCTTC. Residues: CASSSTGQYYNEQFF.

In its sample, this clonotype ranks as medium-sized. In DNA form, the CDR3 reads TGTGCTAGTGGTTTAAGCCCCGCCGTTAATAAGCAGTTCTTC. Translation gives CASGLSPAVNKQFF. The chain has TRBV12-5 and TRBJ2-1; no clear D. Germline V gives CDR1 LGHNT, CDR2 FRNRAP. The CDR3 totals 14 residues. Deletions cut 3 bases from V and 11 bases from J, with 17 bases between.

This clonotype was seen repeatedly, ten times or more. The chain is built from TRBV7-2 and TRBJ2-5; the match to TRBD2 covers 10 bases. The CDR3 is 16 amino acids. Germline-derived CDR1 and CDR2 are SGHTA and FQGNSA. V lost 0 bases and J lost 2; bases outside the gene matches: 3. CDR3 loop: CASSLAGTSVQETQYF. In DNA, the CDR3 is TGTGCCAGCAGCTTAGCCGGGACTAGCGTTCAAGAGACCCAGTACTTC.